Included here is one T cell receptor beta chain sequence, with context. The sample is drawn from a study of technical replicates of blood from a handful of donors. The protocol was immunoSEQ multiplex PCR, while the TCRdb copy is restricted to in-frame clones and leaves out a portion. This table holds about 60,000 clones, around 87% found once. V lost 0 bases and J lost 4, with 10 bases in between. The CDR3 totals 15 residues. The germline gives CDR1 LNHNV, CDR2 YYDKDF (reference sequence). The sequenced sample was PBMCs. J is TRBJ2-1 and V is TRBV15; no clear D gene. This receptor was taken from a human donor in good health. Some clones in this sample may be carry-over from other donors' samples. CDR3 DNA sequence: TGTGCCACCAGCAGAGATTCCGAGCCATACAATGAGCAGTTCTTC. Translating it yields CATSRDSEPYNEQFF.